This is a list of T cell receptor beta chains from one sample in a study of human T cells and chemical hapten exposure. One entry per CDR3 protein, called by TCRdb with MiXCR from the RACE reads. Among about 96,000 distinct CDR3 sequences listed, approximately 8.6% were seen once. Sample: whole blood, taken in connection with sensitization to the hapten diphenylcyclopropenone (DPC). The receptors derive from a woman between 40 and 50 years old with alopecia areata. Some clones in this sample may be carry-over from other donors' samples. CDR3s include the opening cysteine and the closing phenylalanine or tryptophan. Each record gives: J gene, clone size, D gene, V gene, CDR3 protein, CDR3 DNA. The D gene is left open where the match is weak. Size values are once, few and many counts, or a class for expanded clones, and some rows have none.

J gene: TRBJ1-1; clone size: many; D gene: .; V gene: TRBV14; CDR3 protein: CASSPGGPGGAFF; CDR3 DNA: TGTGCCAGCAGCCCCGGGGGTCCTGGGGGAGCTTTCTTT
J gene: TRBJ1-4; clone size: many; D gene: .; V gene: TRBV18; CDR3 protein: CASSPTGLPGEKLFF; CDR3 DNA: TGTGCCAGCTCACCAACAGGCCTCCCTGGTGAAAAACTGTTTTTT
J gene: TRBJ2-1; clone size: few; D gene: .; V gene: TRBV7-9; CDR3 protein: CASSLAGSGNEQFF; CDR3 DNA: TGTGCCAGCAGCTTAGCCGGGAGCGGCAATGAGCAGTTCTTC
J gene: TRBJ2-2; clone size: many; D gene: .; V gene: TRBV12-3/TRBV12-4; CDR3 protein: CASSRTLGVGTGELFF; CDR3 DNA: TGTGCCAGCAGCCGGACACTGGGCGTTGGCACCGGGGAGCTGTTTTTT
J gene: TRBJ2-1; clone size: few; D gene: .; V gene: TRBV5-1; CDR3 protein: CASSSEWGTVF; CDR3 DNA: TGCGCCAGCAGCTCAGAATGGGGGACGGTCTTC
J gene: TRBJ1-1; clone size: .; D gene: .; V gene: TRBV5-1; CDR3 protein: CASSAQGVGTEAFF; CDR3 DNA: TGCGCCAGCAGCGCCCAGGGTGTGGGCACTGAAGCTTTCTTT
J gene: TRBJ2-5; clone size: few; D gene: .; V gene: TRBV20-1; CDR3 protein: CSPNAGQLQETQYF; CDR3 DNA: TGCAGTCCTAACGCGGGACAGCTACAAGAGACCCAGTACTTC
J gene: TRBJ2-7; clone size: few; D gene: TRBD1; V gene: TRBV5-1; CDR3 protein: CASSLDRAEYEQYF; CDR3 DNA: TGCGCCAGCAGCCTGGACAGGGCAGAGTACGAGCAGTACTTC
J gene: TRBJ2-3; clone size: few; D gene: TRBD2; V gene: TRBV20-1; CDR3 protein: CSARDVASGRTDTQYF; CDR3 DNA: TGCAGTGCTAGAGATGTGGCTAGCGGGAGAACAGATACGCAGTATTTT
J gene: TRBJ1-1; clone size: .; D gene: .; V gene: TRBV27; CDR3 protein: CASSYTGRFIEAFF; CDR3 DNA: TGTGCCAGCAGTTATACTGGACGGTTTATAGAAGCTTTCTTT
J gene: TRBJ2-5; clone size: few; D gene: .; V gene: TRBV5-4; CDR3 protein: CASSPQDIAGETQYF; CDR3 DNA: TGTGCCAGCAGCCCTCAGGATATCGCGGGGGAGACCCAGTACTTC
J gene: TRBJ1-5; clone size: many; D gene: .; V gene: TRBV20-1; CDR3 protein: CSARDEHRSNQPQHF; CDR3 DNA: TGCAGTGCTAGAGATGAGCACAGGAGCAATCAGCCCCAGCATTTT
J gene: TRBJ2-2; clone size: many; D gene: .; V gene: TRBV25-1; CDR3 protein: CASSGDLDTGELFF; CDR3 DNA: TGTGCCAGCAGTGGGGACCTAGACACCGGGGAGCTGTTTTTT
J gene: TRBJ2-1; clone size: .; D gene: .; V gene: TRBV6-5; CDR3 protein: CASSYFRGNNEQFF; CDR3 DNA: TGTGCCAGCAGTTACTTCAGGGGAAACAATGAGCAGTTCTTC
J gene: TRBJ1-3; clone size: .; D gene: .; V gene: TRBV20-1; CDR3 protein: CSARERTAGNTIYF; CDR3 DNA: TGCAGTGCTAGAGAGCGGACAGCTGGAAACACCATATATTTT